What follows are 22 T cell receptor beta chains derived from one specimen sequenced in a study of blood T cell repertoires in COVID-19. Only in-frame clones appear in the TCRdb table, and some are missing; sequencing was by immunoSEQ multiplex PCR. The data hold some 490,000 clones, with 80% to 90% observed a single time. The sample consisted of PBMCs or T cells enriched from blood (not recorded which). These receptors came from a woman aged 55-70 years who had recovered from COVID-19.

This chain joins TRBV6-1 and TRBJ1-5, with a tentative D call TRBD1 (6 bases). With 2 bases removed from V and 2 bases from J, the gap between germline ends came to 13 bases. Looked up from germline, CDR1 is MNHNS and CDR2 is SASEGT. The CDR3 contains 16 residues. The chain's CDR3 is CASSENRVDGNQPQHF. The CDR3 DNA follows: TGTGCCAGCAGTGAAAACAGGGTGGATGGCAATCAGCCCCAGCATTTT.

The chain carries TRBV28 and TRBJ2-5; 7 bases are a match to TRBD2. The trim removed 2 bases at V and 5 bases at J, leaving 11 bases unmatched. The germline V gene has CDR1 MDHEN and CDR2 SYDVKM. CDR3 length equals 16 residues. The CDR3 DNA is TGTGCCAGCAGTTTAGTAAGAGGGAGGGGCCGGGAGACCCAGTACTTC. The encoded protein is CASSLVRGRGRETQYF.

This clone showed up just a few times. The rearrangement uses TRBV7-8 and TRBJ1-4; D might be TRBD1 (6 bases). The CDR3 covers 14 residues. V lost 1 base and J 3 bases, leaving 6 bases between the germline ends. In germline, CDR1 is SGHVS, CDR2 FQNEAQ. CDR3 sequence: CASSLGTANEKLFF. Written as DNA, the CDR3 is TGTGCCAGCAGCTTAGGGACAGCTAATGAAAAACTGTTTTTT.

The chain couples TRBV1 to TRBJ2-1; no DNA check was done on the table's D call, TRBD2. TRBV1 has pseudogene status. This CDR3 is 16 amino acids long. The CDR3: CTSSQAASGAYNEQFF. The CDR3 nucleotides read TGCACCAGCAGCCAAGCAGCTAGCGGGGCCTACAATGAGCAGTTCTTC.

This chain links TRBV7-2 with TRBJ1-2, with TRBD1 matching 9 bases. The V and J ends lost 1 base and 7 bases, in that order; junction bases with no gene match: 1. This CDR3 is 13 amino acids long. From germline, CDR1 is SGHTA and CDR2 FQGNSA. In DNA, the CDR3 is TGTGCCAGCAGCTTAGGGACAGGGGTTGGCTACACCTTC. This codes for CASSLGTGVGYTF.

The chain joins TRBV6-5 to TRBJ2-2; 11 bases fit TRBD2. This CDR3 comprises 14 residues. The V gene's germline CDR1 is MNHEY and CDR2 SVGAGI. The junction had 3 bases not matched to a gene; V was cut back by 6 bases and J by 6 bases. The CDR3 DNA sequence: TGTGCCAGCAGCCTTAGCGGGGGGGCCGGGGAGCTGTTTTTT. Its protein is CASSLSGGAGELFF.

The CDR3, as DNA: TGTGCCAGCAGTTACGGGGGAGGAAATTCACCCCTCCACTTT. Translated: CASSYGGGNSPLHF. The rearrangement joins TRBV6-6 to TRBJ1-6; D might be TRBD1 (5 bases). V lost 2 bases and J lost 7, with 9 bases in between. CDR3 size: 14 residues. Germline values: CDR1 MNHNY, CDR2 SVGAGI (reference sequence).

About this clone: This sample also contains other DNA sequences that code for the same CDR3. The chain recombines TRBV5-1 with TRBJ1-3; D is unresolved. Trimming shortened V by 0 bases and J by 0 bases, and 4 bases separated the two germline ends. Per germline, CDR1 SGHRS and CDR2 YFSETQ. CDR3 size: 14 residues. The CDR3 sequence is CASSLGGSGNTIYF. CDR3 sequence (DNA): TGCGCCAGCAGCTTGGGCGGCTCTGGAAACACCATATATTTT. Supplemented by reference TRBV5-1 and TRBJ1-3, the full variable domain reads KAGVTQTPRYLIKTRGQQVTLSCSPISGHRSVSWYQQTPGQGLQFLFEYFSETQRNKGNFPGRFSGRQFSNSRSEMNVSTLELGDSALYLCASSLGGSGNTIYFGEGSWLTVV.

The CDR3 sequence is CASSPQLAGAPGDTQYF. The CDR3 coding sequence is TGTGCCAGCAGCCCTCAACTAGCGGGGGCGCCGGGAGATACGCAGTATTTT. V usage is TRBV9 and J usage is TRBJ2-3, with TRBD2 identical over 11 bases. V lost 4 bases, J lost 5 bases, and 12 bases stayed unmatched. This CDR3 region has 17 residues. Germline CDR1 is SGDLS and CDR2 is YYNGEE.

V is TRBV30 and J is TRBJ1-1, with D unclear. The V end lost 3 bases, the J end lost 1 base, and 6 bases lay between the germline ends. The CDR3 consists of 12 residues. The germline V gene has CDR1 GTSNPN and CDR2 SVGIG (reference sequence). The CDR3 loop is CAWRAENTEAFF. CDR3 DNA sequence: TGTGCCTGGAGGGCAGAGAACACTGAAGCTTTCTTT.

The chain links TRBV2 to TRBJ1-1; D is uncertain. The V end was cut by 8 bases, the J end by 0 bases, with 13 bases between. The germline gives CDR1 SNHLY, CDR2 FYNNEI. This CDR3 has 14 residues. This CDR3 is CASRRRQMNTEAFF. The DNA for the CDR3 is TGTGCCAGCCGGCGGCGGCAAATGAACACTGAAGCTTTCTTT.

V is TRBV2 and J is TRBJ1-6; no reliable D call. Germline CDR1 and CDR2: SNHLY and FYNNEI. This CDR3 has 15 residues. V lost 7 bases and J lost 10, with 20 bases in between. The CDR3 region has the DNA TGTGCCAGCACCTCCCCTCAGAGCGGTGTCTCACCCCTCCACTTT. It is translated as CASTSPQSGVSPLHF.

The rearrangement links TRBV2 to TRBJ2-7, with 7 bases lining up with TRBD1. The CDR3 loop spans 14 amino acids. V lost 8 bases and J lost 5; bases outside the gene matches: 12. Germline CDR1 SNHLY, CDR2 FYNNEI. The CDR3 region has the DNA TGTGCCAGCTCCGTAAGTCGACAGGGTAACGAGCAGTACGTC. Amino acid sequence: CASSVSRQGNEQYV.

J is TRBJ1-2 and V is TRBV9, with D maybe TRBD1 (5 bases). Germline assignment: CDR1 SGDLS and CDR2 YYNGEE. The CDR3 length is 14 residues. V gave up 0 bases and J gave up 4 bases, with 10 bases separating them. In DNA, the CDR3 is TGTGCCAGCAGCGTAGTAAGCCAGGGCTATGGCTACACCTTC. Its translation: CASSVVSQGYGYTF.

V usage is TRBV29-1 and J usage is TRBJ2-2; the match to TRBD2 covers 15 bases. With V trimmed by 3 bases and J by 4 bases, 6 bases remained unmatched. This CDR3 is 17 amino acids long. The germline gives CDR1 SQVTM, CDR2 ANQGSEA. CDR3 loop: CSVEGTSGGTATGELFF. CDR3 nucleotide sequence: TGCAGCGTTGAGGGGACTAGCGGGGGGACCGCCACCGGGGAGCTGTTTTTT.

The chain has TRBV29-1 and TRBJ2-7; 8 nucleotides match TRBD1. Germline assignment: CDR1 SQVTM and CDR2 ANQGSEA. The CDR3 covers 14 residues. Trimming at V came to 3 bases and at J to 3 bases, leaving 7 bases not matched to a gene. The DNA of the CDR3 is TGCAGCGTTGACCCGGGTACAGGGGGCTACGAGCAGTACTTC. Translated, it gives CSVDPGTGGYEQYF.

The gene calls are TRBV30 and TRBJ1-3; D is perhaps TRBD1 (6 bases). The CDR3 extends over 15 amino acids. Per germline, CDR1 GTSNPN and CDR2 SVGIG (reference sequence). Trimming cost V 3 bases and J 3 bases, with 15 bases left between them. CDR3 sequence (DNA): TGTGCCTGGAGGGTATCCGGGACACTTGGAAACACCATATATTTT. It codes for CAWRVSGTLGNTIYF.

The CDR3 loop is CASSPRQGNYGYTF. The CDR3 bases are TGTGCCAGCAGTCCTCGACAGGGTAACTATGGCTACACCTTC. The chain couples TRBV2 to TRBJ1-2, with TRBD1 matching 7 bases. This CDR3 has 14 residues. J gave up 1 base and V 5 bases, and 4 bases lay outside the gene matches. CDR1 is SNHLY and CDR2 is FYNNEI in the germline V gene.

The V gene is TRBV5-1, the J gene TRBJ2-5; a weak D match, TRBD1 (6 bases). The CDR3 totals 14 residues. The V and J ends lost 3 bases and 5 bases respectively, with 14 bases between them. Germline CDR1 SGHRS, CDR2 YFSETQ. The CDR3 here is CASSSTGLGETQYF. CDR3 DNA: TGCGCCAGCAGCTCTACAGGGTTGGGGGAGACCCAGTACTTC.

V gene TRBV7-6 combines with J gene TRBJ2-7, with D unclear. This CDR3 contains 13 residues. CDR1 and CDR2 from the germline V gene are SGHVS and FNYEAQ. Trimming shortened V by 2 bases and J by 4 bases, and 9 bases separated the two germline ends. CDR3 sequence reads: CASSLNLGYEQYV. CDR3 bases: TGTGCCAGCAGCTTAAACCTAGGATACGAGCAGTACGTC.

This rearrangement joins TRBV7-2 to TRBJ1-2; a weak D match, TRBD1 (5 bases). V lost 2 bases and J 4 bases, leaving 20 bases between the germline ends. Germline CDR1 SGHTA, CDR2 FQGNSA. CDR3 length: 17 residues. The chain's CDR3 is CASSLSWAGKSSYGYTF. For the CDR3, the DNA is TGTGCCAGCAGCTTAAGTTGGGCAGGGAAATCCAGCTATGGCTACACCTTC.

The V and J genes are TRBV30 and TRBJ1-5; TRBD1 agrees at 7 bases. V shed 2 bases and J 4 bases; nucleotides not matched to a gene: 5. CDR1 is GTSNPN, CDR2 SVGIG, per germline (reference sequence). The CDR3 is made up of 14 amino acids. CDR3 amino acids: CAWSTQGINQPQHF. The CDR3 DNA reads as TGTGCCTGGAGTACACAGGGGATAAATCAGCCCCAGCATTTT.